The 9 T cell receptor beta chains below come from one sample, sequenced in a study of Tregs in tolerant kidney transplant recipients. Produced via immunoSEQ multiplex PCR; TCRdb's table is partial and in-frame only. The table lists tens of thousands of clones, roughly 93% of them singletons. Related graft donors supplied nonmyeloablative bone marrow transplants, and mixed chimerism was transient. The sequences come from CD4+ T cells from blood (PBMCs), collected 12 months after the transplant. The receptors were gathered from a human patient who received a combined kidney and bone marrow transplant. Some T cells may have originated in the graft donor.

The rearrangement links TRBV7-2 to TRBJ2-7; 11 positions agree with TRBD2. The CDR3 has 17 amino acids. Germline V gene lookup returns CDR1 SGHTA and CDR2 FQGNSA. V gave up 2 bases and J gave up 5 bases; unmatched junction bases: 11. CDR3 DNA: TGTGCCAGCAGCTTATCCCCTACTAGCGGGAGTATCCACGAGCAGTACTTC. Protein: CASSLSPTSGSIHEQYF.

The chain has TRBV9 and TRBJ2-1, with 10 bases matching TRBD2. This CDR3 is 17 amino acids long. Germline CDR1 reads SGDLS; CDR2 reads YYNGEE. Trimming took 0 bases from V and 6 from J; bases not matched to a gene: 9. CDR3 nucleotides: TGTGCCAGCAGCGTAGCTCAAAGCGGGGGGGCAGGCAATGAGCAGTTCTTC. Amino acids: CASSVAQSGGAGNEQFF.

The rearrangement uses TRBV19 and TRBJ2-7; D unclear. In germline, CDR1 is LNHDA, CDR2 SQIVND (reference sequence). With 0 bases removed from V and 7 bases from J, the gap between germline ends came to 13 bases. The CDR3 is 14 residues long. The CDR3 DNA follows: TGTGCCAGTAGTATAGATTCACTACCTTATGAGCAGTACTTC. It yields the protein CASSIDSLPYEQYF.

This chain connects TRBV7-2 to TRBJ1-1, with TRBD1 matching 7 bases. The CDR3 covers 14 residues. V trimming: 3 bases; J trimming: 2 bases; junction bases outside the gene matches: 3. CDR1 and CDR2 (germline): SGHTA, FQGNSA. The CDR3 loop is CASSFGTENTEAFF. DNA for the CDR3: TGTGCCAGCAGCTTCGGGACAGAAAACACTGAAGCTTTCTTT.

V usage is TRBV18 and J usage is TRBJ2-3; D unresolved. There are 16 residues in the CDR3. Germline CDR1 KGHSH, CDR2 LQKENI. Deletions cut 2 bases from V and 2 bases from J, with 14 bases between. CDR3 amino acids: CASSPGVRRITDTQYF. CDR3 DNA: TGTGCCAGCTCACCAGGAGTGCGGCGGATCACAGATACGCAGTATTTT. Supplemented by reference TRBV18 and TRBJ2-3, the full variable domain reads NAGVMQNPRHLVRRRGQEARLRCSPMKGHSHVYWYRQLPEEGLKFMVYLQKENIIDESGMPKERFSAEFPKEGPSILRIQQVVRGDSAAYFCASSPGVRRITDTQYFGPGTRLTVL.

The chain joins TRBV29-1 to TRBJ2-1, with 10 bases matching TRBD2. Germline-derived CDR1 and CDR2 are SQVTM and ANQGSEA. Trimming removed 4 bases from V and 9 bases from J; junction bases left unmatched: 6. The CDR3 covers 13 residues. CDR3 sequence: CSVAAGGPSEQFF. The CDR3 nucleotides are TGCAGCGTTGCAGCGGGAGGGCCGAGTGAGCAGTTCTTC.

The chain is built from TRBV19 and TRBJ1-5, with 7 bases aligning to TRBD1. The CDR3 has 18 residues. Germline CDR1 and CDR2: LNHDA and SQIVND (reference sequence). With 7 bases clipped from V and 2 bases from J, the junction kept 17 bases outside the gene matches. The CDR3 protein is CASKEAGQVPGGNQPQHF. The CDR3 region has the DNA TGTGCCAGTAAGGAGGCCGGACAGGTACCCGGTGGCAATCAGCCCCAGCATTTT.

V is TRBV5-4 and J is TRBJ2-7, with TRBD2 identical over 11 bases. This CDR3 has 16 amino acids. After removal of 5 bases from V and 2 bases from J, the junction contained 9 bases not matched to a gene. Per the germline V gene, CDR1 is SGHNT and CDR2 is YYREEE (reference sequence). The CDR3 loop is CASRLAGARGPYEQYF. CDR3 nucleotide sequence: TGTGCCAGCAGACTAGCGGGGGCTCGGGGTCCCTACGAGCAGTACTTC.

In this sample, this clone turned up a few times. The V call is TRBV11-2, the J call TRBJ2-7, with TRBD1 matching over 9 bases. The CDR3 has 14 amino acids. After removal of 4 bases from V and 4 bases from J, the junction contained 5 bases not matched to a gene. Germline-derived CDR1 and CDR2 are SGHAT and FQNNGV. The CDR3 reads CASSSGTGQYEQYF. As DNA, the CDR3 is TGTGCCAGCAGCTCCGGGACAGGGCAGTACGAGCAGTACTTC.